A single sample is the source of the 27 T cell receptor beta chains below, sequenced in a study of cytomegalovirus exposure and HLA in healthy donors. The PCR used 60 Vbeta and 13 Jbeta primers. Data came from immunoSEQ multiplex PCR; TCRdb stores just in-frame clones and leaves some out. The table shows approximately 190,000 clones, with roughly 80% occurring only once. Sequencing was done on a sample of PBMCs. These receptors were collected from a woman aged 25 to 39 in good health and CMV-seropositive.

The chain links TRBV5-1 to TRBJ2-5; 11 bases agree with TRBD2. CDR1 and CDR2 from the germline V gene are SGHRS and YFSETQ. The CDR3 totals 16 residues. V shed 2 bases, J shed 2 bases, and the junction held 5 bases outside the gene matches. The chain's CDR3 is CASSLIAGGRQETQYF. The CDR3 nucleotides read TGCGCCAGCAGCTTAATAGCGGGAGGGAGGCAAGAGACCCAGTACTTC.

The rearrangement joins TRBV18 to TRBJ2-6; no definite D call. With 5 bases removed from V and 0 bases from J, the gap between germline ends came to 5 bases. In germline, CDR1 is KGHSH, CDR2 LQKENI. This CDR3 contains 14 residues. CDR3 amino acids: CASSDNSGANVLTF. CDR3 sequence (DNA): TGTGCCAGCTCAGACAACTCTGGGGCCAACGTCCTGACTTTC. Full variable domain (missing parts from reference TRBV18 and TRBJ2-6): NAGVMQNPRHLVRRRGQEARLRCSPMKGHSHVYWYRQLPEEGLKFMVYLQKENIIDESGMPKERFSAEFPKEGPSILRIQQVVRGDSAAYFCASSDNSGANVLTFGAGSRLTVL.

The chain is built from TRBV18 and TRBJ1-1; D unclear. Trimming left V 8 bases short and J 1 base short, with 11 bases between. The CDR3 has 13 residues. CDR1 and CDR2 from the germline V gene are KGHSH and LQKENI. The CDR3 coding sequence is TGTGCCAGCGTGGAGGGTTCGAACACTGAAGCTTTCTTT. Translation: CASVEGSNTEAFF. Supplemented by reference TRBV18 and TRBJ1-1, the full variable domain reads NAGVMQNPRHLVRRRGQEARLRCSPMKGHSHVYWYRQLPEEGLKFMVYLQKENIIDESGMPKERFSAEFPKEGPSILRIQQVVRGDSAAYFCASVEGSNTEAFFGQGTRLTVV.

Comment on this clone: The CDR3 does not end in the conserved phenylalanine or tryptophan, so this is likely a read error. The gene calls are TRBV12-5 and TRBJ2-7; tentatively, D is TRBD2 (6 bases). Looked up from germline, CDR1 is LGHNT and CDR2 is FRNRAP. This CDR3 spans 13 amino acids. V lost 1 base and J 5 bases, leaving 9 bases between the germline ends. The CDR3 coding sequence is TGTGCTAGTGGTTTGGCCGGGGGAGACGAGCAGTACCTC. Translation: CASGLAGGDEQYL.

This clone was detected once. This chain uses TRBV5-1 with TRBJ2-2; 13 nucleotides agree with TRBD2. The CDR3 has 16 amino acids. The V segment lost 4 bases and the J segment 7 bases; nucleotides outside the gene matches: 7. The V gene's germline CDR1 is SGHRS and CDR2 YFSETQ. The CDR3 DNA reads TGCGCCAGCAGCCCTAGGACTAGCGGGAGTCTCGGGGAGCTGTTTTTT. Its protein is CASSPRTSGSLGELFF.

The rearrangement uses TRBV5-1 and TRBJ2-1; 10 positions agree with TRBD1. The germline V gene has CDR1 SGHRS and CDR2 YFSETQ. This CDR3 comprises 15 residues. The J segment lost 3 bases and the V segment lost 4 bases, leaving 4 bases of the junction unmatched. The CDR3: CASSPRDRGYNEQFF. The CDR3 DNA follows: TGCGCCAGCAGCCCCCGGGACAGGGGCTACAATGAGCAGTTCTTC.

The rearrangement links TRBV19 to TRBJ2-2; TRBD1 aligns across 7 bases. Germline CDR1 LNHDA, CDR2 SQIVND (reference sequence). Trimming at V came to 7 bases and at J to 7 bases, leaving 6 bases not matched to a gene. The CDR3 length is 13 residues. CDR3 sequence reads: CASKGTAYGELFF. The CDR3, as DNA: TGTGCCAGTAAAGGGACAGCCTACGGGGAGCTGTTTTTT.

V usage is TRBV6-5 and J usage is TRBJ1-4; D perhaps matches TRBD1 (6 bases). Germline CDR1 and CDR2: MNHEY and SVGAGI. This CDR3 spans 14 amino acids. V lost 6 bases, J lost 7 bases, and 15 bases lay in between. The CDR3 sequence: CASRPTGLGEKLFF. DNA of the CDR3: TGTGCCAGCAGACCAACAGGGCTTGGTGAAAAACTGTTTTTT.

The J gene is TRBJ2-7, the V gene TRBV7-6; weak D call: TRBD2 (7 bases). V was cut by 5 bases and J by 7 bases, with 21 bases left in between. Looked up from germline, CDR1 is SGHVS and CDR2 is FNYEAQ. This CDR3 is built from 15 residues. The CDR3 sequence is CASSRGAGAAREQYF. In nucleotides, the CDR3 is TGTGCCAGCAGCAGGGGGGCGGGAGCGGCCAGGGAGCAGTACTTC.

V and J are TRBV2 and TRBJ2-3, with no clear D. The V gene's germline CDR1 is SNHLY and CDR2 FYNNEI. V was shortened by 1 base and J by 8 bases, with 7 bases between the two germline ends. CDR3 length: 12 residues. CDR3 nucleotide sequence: TGTGCCAGCAGTGAAGGGTTCGGTACGCAGTATTTT. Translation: CASSEGFGTQYF. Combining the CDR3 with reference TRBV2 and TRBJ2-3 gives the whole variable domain EPEVTQTPSHQVTQMGQEVILRCVPISNHLYFYWYRQILGQKVEFLVSFYNNEISEKSEIFDDQFSVERPDGSNFTLKIRSTKLEDSAMYFCASSEGFGTQYFGPGTRLTVL.

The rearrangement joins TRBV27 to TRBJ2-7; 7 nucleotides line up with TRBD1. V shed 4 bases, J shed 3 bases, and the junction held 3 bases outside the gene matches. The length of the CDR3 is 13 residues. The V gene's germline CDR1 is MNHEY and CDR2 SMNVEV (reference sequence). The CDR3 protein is CASSSWDSYEQYF. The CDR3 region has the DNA TGTGCCAGCAGTTCGTGGGACAGCTACGAGCAGTACTTC.

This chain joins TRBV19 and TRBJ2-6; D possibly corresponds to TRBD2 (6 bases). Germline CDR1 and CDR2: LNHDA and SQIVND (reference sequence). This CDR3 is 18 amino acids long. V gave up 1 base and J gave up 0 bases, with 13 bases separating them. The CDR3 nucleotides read TGTGCCAGTAGTATAGGGAGGGTGGCAGTCTCTGGGGCCAACGTCCTGACTTTC. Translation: CASSIGRVAVSGANVLTF.

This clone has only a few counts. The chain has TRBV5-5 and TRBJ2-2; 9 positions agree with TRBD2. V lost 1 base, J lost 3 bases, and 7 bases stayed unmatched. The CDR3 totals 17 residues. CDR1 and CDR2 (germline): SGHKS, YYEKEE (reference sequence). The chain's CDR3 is CASSLFAGGLDTGELFF. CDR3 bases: TGTGCCAGCAGCTTGTTTGCGGGAGGGCTTGACACCGGGGAGCTGTTTTTT.

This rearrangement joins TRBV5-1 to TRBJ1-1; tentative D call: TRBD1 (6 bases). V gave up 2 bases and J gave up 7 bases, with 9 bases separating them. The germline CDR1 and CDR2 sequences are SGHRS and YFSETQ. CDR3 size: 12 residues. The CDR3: CASSLQGVEAFF. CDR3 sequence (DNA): TGCGCCAGCAGCTTACAGGGCGTTGAAGCTTTCTTT.

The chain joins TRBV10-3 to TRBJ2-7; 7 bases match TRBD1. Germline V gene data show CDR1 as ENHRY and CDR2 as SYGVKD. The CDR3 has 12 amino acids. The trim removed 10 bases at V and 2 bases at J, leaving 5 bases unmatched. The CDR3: CASGQAPYEQYF. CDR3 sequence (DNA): TGTGCCAGTGGACAGGCTCCCTACGAGCAGTACTTC.

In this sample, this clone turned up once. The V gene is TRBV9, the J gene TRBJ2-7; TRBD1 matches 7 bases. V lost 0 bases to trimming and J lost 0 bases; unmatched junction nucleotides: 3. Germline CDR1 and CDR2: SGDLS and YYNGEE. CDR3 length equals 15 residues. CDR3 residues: CASSVGQGVSYEQYF. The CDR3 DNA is TGTGCCAGCAGCGTAGGCCAGGGGGTCTCCTACGAGCAGTACTTC.

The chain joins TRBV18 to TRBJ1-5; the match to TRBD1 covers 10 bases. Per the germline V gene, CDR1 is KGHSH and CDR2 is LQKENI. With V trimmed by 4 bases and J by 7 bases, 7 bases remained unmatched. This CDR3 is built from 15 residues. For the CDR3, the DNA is TGTGCCAGCTCACAACTAGGGACAGGGGACCAGCCCCAGCATTTT. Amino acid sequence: CASSQLGTGDQPQHF.

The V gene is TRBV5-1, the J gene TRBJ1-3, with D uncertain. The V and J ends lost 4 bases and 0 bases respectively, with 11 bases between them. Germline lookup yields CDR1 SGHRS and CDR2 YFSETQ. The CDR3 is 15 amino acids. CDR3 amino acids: CASSPQQASGNTIYF. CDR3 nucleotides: TGCGCCAGCAGCCCCCAGCAGGCCTCTGGAAACACCATATATTTT.

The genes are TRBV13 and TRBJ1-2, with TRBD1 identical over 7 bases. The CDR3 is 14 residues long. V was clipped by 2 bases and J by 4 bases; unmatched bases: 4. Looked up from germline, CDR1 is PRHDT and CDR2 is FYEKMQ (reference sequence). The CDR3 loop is CASSLTGAAYGYTF. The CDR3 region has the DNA TGTGCCAGCAGCTTAACAGGGGCCGCCTATGGCTACACCTTC.

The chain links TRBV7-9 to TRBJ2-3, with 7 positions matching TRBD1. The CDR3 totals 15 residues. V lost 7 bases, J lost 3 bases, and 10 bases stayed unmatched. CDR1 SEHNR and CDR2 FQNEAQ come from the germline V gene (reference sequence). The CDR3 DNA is TGTGCCAGCACCCGGGACAGAGGTCGAACAGATACGCAGTATTTT. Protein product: CASTRDRGRTDTQYF.

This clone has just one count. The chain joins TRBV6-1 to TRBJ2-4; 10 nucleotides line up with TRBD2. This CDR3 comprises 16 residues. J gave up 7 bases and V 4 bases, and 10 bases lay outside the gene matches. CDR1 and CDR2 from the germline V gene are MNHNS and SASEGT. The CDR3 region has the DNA TGTGCCAGCAGTGGGACTAGCGGTTCTGGAGGGAACATTCAGTACTTC. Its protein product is CASSGTSGSGGNIQYF.

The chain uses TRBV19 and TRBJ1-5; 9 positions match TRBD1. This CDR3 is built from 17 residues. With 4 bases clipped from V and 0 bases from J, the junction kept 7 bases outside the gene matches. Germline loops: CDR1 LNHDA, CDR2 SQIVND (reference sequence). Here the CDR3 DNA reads TGTGCCAGTAGTACCGGGACAGGGACGTTTAGCAATCAGCCCCAGCATTTT. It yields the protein CASSTGTGTFSNQPQHF. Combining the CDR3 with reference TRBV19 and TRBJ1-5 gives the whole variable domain DGGITQSPKYLFRKEGQNVTLSCEQNLNHDAMYWYRQDPGQGLRLIYYSQIVNDFQKGDIAEGYSVSREKKESFPLTVTSAQKNPTAFYLCASSTGTGTFSNQPQHFGDGTRLSIL.

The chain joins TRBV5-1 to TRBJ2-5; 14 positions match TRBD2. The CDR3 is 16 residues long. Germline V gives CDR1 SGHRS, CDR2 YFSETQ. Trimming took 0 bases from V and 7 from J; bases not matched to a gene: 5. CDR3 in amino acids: CASSLALGTSGRTQYF. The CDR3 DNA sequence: TGCGCCAGCAGCTTGGCCCTTGGGACTAGCGGGAGGACCCAGTACTTC.

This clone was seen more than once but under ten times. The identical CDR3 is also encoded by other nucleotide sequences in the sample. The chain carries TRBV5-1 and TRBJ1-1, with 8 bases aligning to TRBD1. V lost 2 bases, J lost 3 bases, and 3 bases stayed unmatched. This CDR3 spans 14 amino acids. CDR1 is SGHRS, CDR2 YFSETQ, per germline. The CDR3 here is CASSLAGGDTEAFF. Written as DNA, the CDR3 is TGCGCCAGCAGCTTAGCAGGGGGCGACACTGAAGCTTTCTTT. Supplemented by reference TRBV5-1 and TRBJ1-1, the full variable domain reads KAGVTQTPRYLIKTRGQQVTLSCSPISGHRSVSWYQQTPGQGLQFLFEYFSETQRNKGNFPGRFSGRQFSNSRSEMNVSTLELGDSALYLCASSLAGGDTEAFFGQGTRLTVV.

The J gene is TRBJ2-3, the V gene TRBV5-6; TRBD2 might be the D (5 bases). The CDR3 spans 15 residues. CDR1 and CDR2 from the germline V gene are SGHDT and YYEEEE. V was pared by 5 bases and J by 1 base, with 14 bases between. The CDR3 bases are TGTGCCAGCAGTTTTCGGCGGGCAGGCACAGATACGCAGTATTTT. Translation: CASSFRRAGTDTQYF.

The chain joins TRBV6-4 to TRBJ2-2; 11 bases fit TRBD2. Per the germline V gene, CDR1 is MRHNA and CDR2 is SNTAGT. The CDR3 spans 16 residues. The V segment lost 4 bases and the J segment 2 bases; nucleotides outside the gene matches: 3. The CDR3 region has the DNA TGTGCCAGCAGTGGGCTAGCGGGAGGCAACACCGGGGAGCTGTTTTTT. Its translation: CASSGLAGGNTGELFF.

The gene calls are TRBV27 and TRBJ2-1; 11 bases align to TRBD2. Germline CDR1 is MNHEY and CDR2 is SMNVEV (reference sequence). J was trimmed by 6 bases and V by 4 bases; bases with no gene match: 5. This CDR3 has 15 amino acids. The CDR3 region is CASSSLAGVVNEQFF. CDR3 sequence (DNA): TGTGCCAGCAGTTCACTAGCGGGAGTCGTCAATGAGCAGTTCTTC.